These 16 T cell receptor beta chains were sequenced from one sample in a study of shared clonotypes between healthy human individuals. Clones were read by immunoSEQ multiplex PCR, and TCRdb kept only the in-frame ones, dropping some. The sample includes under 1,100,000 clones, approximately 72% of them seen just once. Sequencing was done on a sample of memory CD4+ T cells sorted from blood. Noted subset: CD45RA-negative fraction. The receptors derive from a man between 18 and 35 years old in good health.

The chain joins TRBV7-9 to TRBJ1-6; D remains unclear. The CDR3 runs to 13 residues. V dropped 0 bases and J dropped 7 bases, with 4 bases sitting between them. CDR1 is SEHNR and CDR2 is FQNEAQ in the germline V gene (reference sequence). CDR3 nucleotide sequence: TGTGCCAGCAGCTTAGCGATCAATTCACCCCTCCACTTT. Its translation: CASSLAINSPLHF.

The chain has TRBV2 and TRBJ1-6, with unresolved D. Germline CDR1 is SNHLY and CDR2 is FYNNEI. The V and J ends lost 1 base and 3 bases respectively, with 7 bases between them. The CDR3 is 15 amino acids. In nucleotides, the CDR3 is TGTGCCAGCAGTGAAGGAGGTTTCTATAATTCACCCCTCCACTTT. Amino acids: CASSEGGFYNSPLHF.

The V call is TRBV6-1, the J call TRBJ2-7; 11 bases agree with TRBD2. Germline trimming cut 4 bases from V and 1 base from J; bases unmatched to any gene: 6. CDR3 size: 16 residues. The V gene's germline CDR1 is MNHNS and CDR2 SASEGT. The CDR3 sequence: CASSAYSGRVSYEQYF. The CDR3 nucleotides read TGTGCCAGCAGTGCATATAGCGGGAGGGTTTCCTACGAGCAGTACTTC.

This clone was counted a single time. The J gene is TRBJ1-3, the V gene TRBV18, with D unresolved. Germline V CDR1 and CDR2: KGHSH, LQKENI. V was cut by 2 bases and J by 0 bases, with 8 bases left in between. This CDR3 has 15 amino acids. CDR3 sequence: CASSPNSVSGNTIYF. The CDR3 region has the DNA TGTGCCAGCTCACCAAACTCAGTCTCTGGAAACACCATATATTTT.

The CDR3 reads CASSARQGYYGYTF. The CDR3 DNA sequence: TGTGCCAGTAGTGCAAGACAGGGATACTATGGCTACACCTTC. V gene TRBV19 combines with J gene TRBJ1-2, with 7 positions matching TRBD1. The CDR3 extends over 14 amino acids. V trimming: 5 bases; J trimming: 3 bases; junction bases outside the gene matches: 6. Germline V gene data show CDR1 as LNHDA and CDR2 as SQIVND (reference sequence).

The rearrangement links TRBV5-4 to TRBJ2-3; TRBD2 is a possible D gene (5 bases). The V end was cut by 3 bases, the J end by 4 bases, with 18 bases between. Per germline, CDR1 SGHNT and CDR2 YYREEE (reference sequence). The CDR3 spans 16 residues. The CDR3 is CASSSTRIRISDTQYF. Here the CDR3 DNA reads TGTGCCAGCAGCTCTACTAGGATAAGAATATCAGATACGCAGTATTTT.

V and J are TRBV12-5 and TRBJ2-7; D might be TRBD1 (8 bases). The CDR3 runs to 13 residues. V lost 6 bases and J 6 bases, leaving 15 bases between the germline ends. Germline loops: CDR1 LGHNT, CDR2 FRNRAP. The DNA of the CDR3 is TGTGCTAGTGGCTTATACAGGGGGGGCGAGCAGTACTTC. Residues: CASGLYRGGEQYF.

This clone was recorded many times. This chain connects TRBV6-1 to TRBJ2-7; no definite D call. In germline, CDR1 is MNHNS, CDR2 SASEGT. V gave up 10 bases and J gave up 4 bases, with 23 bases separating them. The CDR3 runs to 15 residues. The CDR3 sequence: CATDLVEDLGYEQYF. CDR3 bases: TGTGCCACCGATCTTGTTGAGGACCTTGGTTACGAGCAGTACTTC.

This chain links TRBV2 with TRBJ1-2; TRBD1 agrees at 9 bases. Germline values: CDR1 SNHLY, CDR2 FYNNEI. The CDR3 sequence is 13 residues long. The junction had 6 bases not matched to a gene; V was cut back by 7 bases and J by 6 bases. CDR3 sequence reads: CASTGQGRNGYTF. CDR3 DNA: TGTGCCAGCACTGGACAGGGGAGAAATGGCTACACCTTC.

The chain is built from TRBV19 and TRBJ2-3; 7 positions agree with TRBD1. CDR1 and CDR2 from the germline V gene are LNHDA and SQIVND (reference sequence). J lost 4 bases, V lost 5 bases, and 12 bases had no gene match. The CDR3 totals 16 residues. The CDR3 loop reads CASSLRTGGRADTQYF. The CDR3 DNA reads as TGTGCCAGTAGTCTCCGGACAGGTGGTCGGGCAGATACGCAGTATTTT. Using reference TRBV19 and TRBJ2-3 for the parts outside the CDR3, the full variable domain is DGGITQSPKYLFRKEGQNVTLSCEQNLNHDAMYWYRQDPGQGLRLIYYSQIVNDFQKGDIAEGYSVSREKKESFPLTVTSAQKNPTAFYLCASSLRTGGRADTQYFGPGTRLTVL.

The CDR3 nucleotides read TGTGCCAGCAGTGATTTAGTCCAGGAGACCCAGTACTTC. It translates to CASSDLVQETQYF. The chain combines TRBV25-1 with TRBJ2-5, with D uncertain. Germline loops: CDR1 MGHDK, CDR2 SYGVNS. The CDR3 loop spans 13 amino acids. With 3 bases removed from V and 5 bases from J, the gap between germline ends came to 10 bases.

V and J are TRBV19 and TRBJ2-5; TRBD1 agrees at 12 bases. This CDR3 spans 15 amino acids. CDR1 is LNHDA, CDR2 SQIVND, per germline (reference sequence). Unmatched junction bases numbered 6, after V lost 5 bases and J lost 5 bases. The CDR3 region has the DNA TGTGCCAGTAGTTCGGGACAGGGGGCTAGGGAGACCCAGTACTTC. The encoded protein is CASSSGQGARETQYF.

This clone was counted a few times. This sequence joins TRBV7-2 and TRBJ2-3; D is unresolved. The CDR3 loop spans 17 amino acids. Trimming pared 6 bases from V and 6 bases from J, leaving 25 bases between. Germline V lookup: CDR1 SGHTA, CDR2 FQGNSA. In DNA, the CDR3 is TGTGCCAGCAGTCTAACCTTCCCGGTCCCAGACTTGGATACGCAGTATTTT. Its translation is CASSLTFPVPDLDTQYF. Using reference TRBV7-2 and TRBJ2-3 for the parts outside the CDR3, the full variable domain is GAGVSQSPSNKVTEKGKDVELRCDPISGHTALYWYRQSLGQGLEFLIYFQGNSAPDKSGLPSDRFSAERTGGSVSTLTIQRTQQEDSAVYLCASSLTFPVPDLDTQYFGPGTRLTVL.

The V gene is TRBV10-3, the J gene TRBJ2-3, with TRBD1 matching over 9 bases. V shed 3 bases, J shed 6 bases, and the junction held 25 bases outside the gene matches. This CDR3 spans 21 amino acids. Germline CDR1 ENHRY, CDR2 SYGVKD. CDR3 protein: CAISDRVADRGDQQSVDTQYF. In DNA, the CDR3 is TGTGCCATCAGTGACAGAGTGGCGGACAGGGGAGACCAGCAGAGTGTTGATACGCAGTATTTT.

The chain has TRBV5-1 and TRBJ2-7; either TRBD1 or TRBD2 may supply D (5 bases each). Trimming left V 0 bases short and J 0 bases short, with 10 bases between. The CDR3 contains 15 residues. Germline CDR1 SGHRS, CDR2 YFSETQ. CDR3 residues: CASSLELGHSYEQYF. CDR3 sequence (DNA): TGCGCCAGCAGCTTGGAACTAGGACACTCCTACGAGCAGTACTTC.

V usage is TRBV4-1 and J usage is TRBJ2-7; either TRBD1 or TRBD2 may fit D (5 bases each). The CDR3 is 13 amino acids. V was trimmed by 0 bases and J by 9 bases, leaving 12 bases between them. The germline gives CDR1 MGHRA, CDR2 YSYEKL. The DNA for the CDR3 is TGCGCCAGCAGCCAAGAGGGGGTCCTGCCGCAGTACTTC. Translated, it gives CASSQEGVLPQYF.